Sequencing of this T cell receptor (beta chain) was carried out in a study of vaccination effects on CD4 cells after COVID-19. Study-level information: Two-dose BNT162b2 or mRNA-1273 vaccination was given to participants.

Notes on the study in general: Late post-vaccination samples showed marked contraction of infection- and vaccine-induced clones. Healthy vaccinees had only 1 of 255 vaccine-induced clones cross-react with common cold coronaviruses.

Pools of viral peptides were used by the ViraFEST assay to expand antigen-specific CD4+ T cells ahead of sequencing. Cultured cells yielded isolated CD4+ T cells after less than 11 days. Vaccinated recipients, who were negative for nucleocapsid antibodies, had no history of SARS-CoV-2 infection. Days 3 and 7 saw half the medium replaced with IL-2 medium. Clones were read by immunoSEQ multiplex PCR, and TCRdb kept only the in-frame ones, dropping some. The repertoire consists of under 80,000 clones, with 60% to 85% occurring once and the leading ten covering over 9.5%. Comments on this clone: Its antigen is currently unknown.

The source material was CD4+ T cells from PBMCs cultured with SARS-CoV-2 spike peptides, sampled before COVID-19 vaccination. The receptor was derived from a human donor who received a COVID-19 vaccine.

The CDR3, as DNA: TGCAGCGTTTCGGTAGCTGGGTGGACAGATACGCAGTATTTT. It encodes CSVSVAGWTDTQYF. The genes are TRBV29-1 and TRBJ2-3; no reliable D call. V lost 5 bases, J lost 3 bases, and 15 bases lay in between. Germline CDR1 reads SQVTM; CDR2 reads ANQGSEA. The CDR3 totals 14 residues.